This is a list of T cell receptor beta chains from one sample in a study of OX40 agonist ivuxolimab in advanced cancers. The data were produced by immunoSEQ multiplex PCR, yet TCRdb's version contains in-frame clones alone and is incomplete. The table lists more than 70,000 clones, about 85% of them singletons. The specimen comprised CD4+ or CD8+ T cells sorted from blood, sampled in a trial of the OX40 agonist ivuxolimab. The receptors come from an adult with an advanced solid tumor such as melanoma, head and neck, liver or kidney cancer. Both conserved end residues are part of each CDR3. The D gene is left open where the match is weak. Clone size, where shown, is once, few, many, or a class for clones that have expanded.

J: TRBJ1-1; size: .; V: TRBV5-5; D: .; CDR3: CASSLGHTMNTEAFF; DNA: TGTGCCAGCAGCTTAGGACACACCATGAACACTGAAGCTTTCTTT
J: TRBJ2-6; size: .; V: TRBV11-3; D: .; CDR3: CASSLGGTTGANVLTF; DNA: TGTGCCAGCAGCCTAGGCGGGACAACTGGGGCCAACGTCCTGACTTTC
J: TRBJ1-2; size: .; V: TRBV12-5; D: TRBD1; CDR3: CASGLAMTGGGYTF; DNA: TGTGCTAGTGGTTTGGCGATGACAGGGGGTGGCTACACCTTC
J: TRBJ2-6; size: .; V: TRBV5-8; D: .; CDR3: CASSLQQTGANVLTF; DNA: TGTGCCAGCAGCTTGCAACAGACTGGGGCCAACGTCCTGACTTTC
J: TRBJ2-3; size: .; V: TRBV7-6; D: .; CDR3: CASSLNSGPTDTQYF; DNA: TGTGCCAGCAGCTTAAATAGCGGACCCACAGATACGCAGTATTTT
J: TRBJ2-5; size: few; V: TRBV4-1; D: TRBD2; CDR3: CASSPGGATQYF; DNA: TGCGCCAGCAGCCCCGGGGGGGCAACCCAGTACTTC
J: TRBJ2-7; size: .; V: TRBV20-1; D: .; CDR3: CSARDYEQYF; DNA: TGCAGTGCTCGGGATTACGAGCAGTACTTC
J: TRBJ2-1; size: .; V: TRBV5-1; D: TRBD1; CDR3: CASSPGTGGPYNEQFF; DNA: TGCGCCAGCAGCCCCGGGACAGGGGGCCCCTACAATGAGCAGTTCTTC
J: TRBJ2-1; size: once; V: TRBV2; D: .; CDR3: CASTRRADNEQFF; DNA: TGTGCCAGCACCCGCCGAGCCGACAATGAGCAGTTCTTC
J: TRBJ1-2; size: .; V: TRBV7-2; D: TRBD1; CDR3: CASSSSSGTGEGTNYGYTF; DNA: TGTGCCAGCAGCTCTAGTTCGGGGACAGGGGAAGGGACCAACTATGGCTACACCTTC
J: TRBJ2-5; size: .; V: TRBV7-2; D: .; CDR3: CASTLGMETQYF; DNA: TGTGCCAGCACCCTAGGTATGGAGACCCAGTACTTC
J: TRBJ2-7; size: .; V: TRBV18; D: .; CDR3: CASSPSGQNYEQYF; DNA: TGTGCCAGCTCACCAAGCGGACAGAACTACGAGCAGTACTTC
J: TRBJ2-2; size: .; V: TRBV10-3; D: .; CDR3: CAITQLGGKSTGELFF; DNA: TGTGCCATCACCCAGTTGGGGGGCAAGAGCACCGGGGAGCTGTTTTTT
J: TRBJ1-6; size: .; V: TRBV18; D: .; CDR3: CASSPSGTNSPLHF; DNA: TGTGCCAGCTCACCGTCGGGAACTAATTCACCCCTCCACTTT
J: TRBJ2-1; size: .; V: TRBV4-2; D: .; CDR3: CASSPGGGLSYNEQFF; DNA: TGTGCCAGCAGCCCAGGGGGGGGGCTCTCCTACAATGAGCAGTTCTTC
J: TRBJ1-1; size: .; V: TRBV18; D: .; CDR3: CASSPRTANTEAFF; DNA: TGTGCCAGCTCACCGAGGACGGCGAACACTGAAGCTTTCTTT
J: TRBJ2-2; size: .; V: TRBV5-4; D: TRBD1; CDR3: CASSPQGANTGELFF; DNA: TGTGCCAGCAGCCCCCAGGGGGCGAACACCGGGGAGCTGTTTTTT
J: TRBJ2-1; size: .; V: TRBV10-2; D: .; CDR3: CASSGGAGGYNEQFF; DNA: TGCGCCAGCAGTGGGGGGGCAGGGGGCTACAATGAGCAGTTCTTC
J: TRBJ1-4; size: .; V: TRBV27; D: .; CDR3: CASSFQGSEKLFF; DNA: TGTGCCAGCAGTTTTCAGGGAAGTGAAAAACTGTTTTTT
J: TRBJ1-5; size: .; V: TRBV4-1; D: .; CDR3: CASSQVSGTTQPQHF; DNA: TGCGCCAGCAGCCAAGTGTCAGGGACTACTCAGCCCCAGCATTTT
J: TRBJ1-1; size: .; V: TRBV9; D: TRBD1; CDR3: CASSVWTGGEQAFF; DNA: TGTGCCAGCAGCGTCTGGACAGGGGGCGAGCAAGCTTTCTTT
J: TRBJ1-4; size: .; V: TRBV7-2; D: .; CDR3: CASSPAGGGNEKLFF; DNA: TGTGCCAGCAGCCCAGCGGGGGGAGGCAATGAAAAACTGTTTTTT
J: TRBJ2-1; size: once; V: TRBV5-8; D: TRBD1; CDR3: CASSPGQGGLGNEQFF; DNA: TGTGCCAGCAGCCCGGGACAGGGTGGTTTGGGGAATGAGCAGTTCTTC
J: TRBJ2-5; size: .; V: TRBV9; D: TRBD2; CDR3: CASSVGGGAVVETQYF; DNA: TGTGCCAGCAGCGTAGGCGGGGGTGCCGTCGTAGAGACCCAGTACTTC
J: TRBJ2-7; size: .; V: TRBV30; D: .; CDR3: CAWSAGLRNEQYF; DNA: TGTGCCTGGAGTGCAGGGTTGAGAAACGAGCAGTACTTC
J: TRBJ2-6; size: .; V: TRBV19; D: .; CDR3: CASTRQYSGANVLTF; DNA: TGTGCCAGTACCCGACAGTACTCTGGGGCCAACGTCCTGACTTTC
J: TRBJ2-3; size: .; V: TRBV6-5; D: TRBD1; CDR3: CASRSPGGRNTQYF; DNA: TGTGCCAGCAGGTCTCCAGGGGGCCGAAATACGCAGTATTTT
J: TRBJ2-7; size: .; V: TRBV4-2; D: TRBD2; CDR3: CASSQDKLAGDSYEQYF; DNA: TGTGCCAGCAGCCAAGATAAACTAGCGGGAGATAGTTACGAGCAGTACTTC
J: TRBJ2-7; size: .; V: TRBV20-1; D: .; CDR3: CSTGVSYEQYF; DNA: TGCAGTACTGGGGTCTCCTACGAGCAGTACTTC
J: TRBJ2-2; size: once; V: TRBV7-2; D: TRBD2; CDR3: CASSRTSGGAPGELFF; DNA: TGTGCCAGCAGCCGGACTAGCGGGGGGGCCCCGGGGGAGCTGTTTTTT
J: TRBJ2-1; size: .; V: TRBV5-4; D: .; CDR3: CASSLPGAGEQFF; DNA: TGTGCCAGCAGCTTGCCTGGGGCTGGTGAGCAGTTCTTC
J: TRBJ1-1; size: .; V: TRBV5-1; D: .; CDR3: CASSASALQGTEAFF; DNA: TGCGCCAGCTCCGCATCGGCCCTCCAAGGCACTGAAGCTTTCTTT
J: TRBJ1-1; size: .; V: TRBV5-1; D: .; CDR3: CASNQGGRGYTEAFF; DNA: TGCGCCAGCAACCAGGGTGGGCGGGGGTACACTGAAGCTTTCTTT
J: TRBJ2-7; size: .; V: TRBV5-1; D: .; CDR3: CASSLDAGGPYEQYF; DNA: TGCGCCAGCAGCTTGGACGCAGGGGGGCCCTACGAGCAGTACTTC
J: TRBJ2-3; size: .; V: TRBV7-8; D: .; CDR3: CASSSPSATDTQYF; DNA: TGTGCCAGCAGCTCCCCTAGCGCCACAGATACGCAGTATTTT
J: TRBJ1-2; size: few; V: TRBV5-6; D: TRBD1; CDR3: CASSLGQGARGYTF; DNA: TGTGCCAGCAGCTTGGGACAGGGGGCGCGCGGCTACACCTTC
J: TRBJ1-1; size: .; V: TRBV7-9; D: .; CDR3: CASSLSLESTEAFF; DNA: TGTGCCAGCAGCTTATCCTTAGAGAGCACTGAAGCTTTCTTT
J: TRBJ1-1; size: few; V: TRBV28; D: .; CDR3: CASSPPNRMNTEAFF; DNA: TGTGCCAGCAGTCCCCCAAACAGAATGAACACTGAAGCTTTCTTT
J: TRBJ1-6; size: .; V: TRBV4-1; D: .; CDR3: CASSQANMGMAYNSPLHF; DNA: TGCGCCAGCAGCCAAGCGAACATGGGAATGGCCTATAATTCACCCCTCCACTTT
J: TRBJ2-7; size: .; V: TRBV7-2; D: TRBD1; CDR3: CASSPGDRGVEQYF; DNA: TGTGCCAGCAGCCCCGGGGACAGGGGTGTCGAGCAGTACTTC
J: TRBJ2-3; size: .; V: TRBV7-9; D: .; CDR3: CASSLAVVSDTQYF; DNA: TGTGCCAGCAGCTTAGCGGTAGTTTCAGATACGCAGTATTTT
J: TRBJ1-4; size: few; V: TRBV7-8; D: TRBD1; CDR3: CASSPDRARGKLFF; DNA: TGTGCCAGCAGCCCTGACAGGGCCCGTGGAAAACTGTTTTTT
J: TRBJ2-3; size: .; V: TRBV30; D: TRBD2; CDR3: CAWRLAGENTQYF; DNA: TGTGCCTGGAGGCTAGCGGGGGAGAATACGCAGTATTTT
J: TRBJ2-4; size: .; V: TRBV19; D: TRBD1; CDR3: CASKRDRGPKNIQYF; DNA: TGTGCCAGTAAGCGGGACAGGGGTCCCAAAAACATTCAGTACTTC
J: TRBJ1-5; size: .; V: TRBV2; D: .; CDR3: CASSELRGQVQPQHF; DNA: TGTGCCAGCAGTGAATTGCGGGGGCAAGTCCAGCCCCAGCATTTT
J: TRBJ2-3; size: .; V: TRBV7-9; D: TRBD2; CDR3: CASSLKAGGLDTQYF; DNA: TGTGCCAGCAGCTTAAAGGCGGGAGGTCTAGATACGCAGTATTTT
J: TRBJ2-1; size: .; V: TRBV9; D: .; CDR3: CASSSGLGLYNEQFF; DNA: TGTGCCAGCAGCTCTGGACTGGGACTCTACAATGAGCAGTTCTTC
J: TRBJ2-3; size: once; V: TRBV5-4; D: .; CDR3: CASSLPWGADTQYF; DNA: TGTGCCAGCAGCTTGCCTTGGGGGGCAGATACGCAGTATTTT